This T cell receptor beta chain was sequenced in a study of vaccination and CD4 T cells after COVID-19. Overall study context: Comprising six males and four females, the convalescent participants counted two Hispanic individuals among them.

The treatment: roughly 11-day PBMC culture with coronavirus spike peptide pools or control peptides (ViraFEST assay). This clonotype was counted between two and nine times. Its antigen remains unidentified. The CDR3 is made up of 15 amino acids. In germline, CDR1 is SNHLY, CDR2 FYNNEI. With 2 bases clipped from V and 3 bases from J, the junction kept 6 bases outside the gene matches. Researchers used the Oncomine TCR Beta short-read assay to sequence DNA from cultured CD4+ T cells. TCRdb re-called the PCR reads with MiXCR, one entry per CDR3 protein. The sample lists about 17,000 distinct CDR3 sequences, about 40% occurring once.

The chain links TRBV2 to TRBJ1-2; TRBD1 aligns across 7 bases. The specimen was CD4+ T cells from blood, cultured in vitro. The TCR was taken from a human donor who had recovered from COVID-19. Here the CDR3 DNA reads TGTGCCAGCAGTGAATTCCCAGGGGGGGACTATGGCTACACCTTC. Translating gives CASSEFPGGDYGYTF.